The clone carrying this T cell receptor beta chain was seen a few times. Its antigen is as yet unknown. For the second PCR, which ran for roughly 7 to 11 cycles, a sample-barcoded 5' primer and a J-beta primer mix were used. Every single cDNA molecule received a tag from a template-switch adaptor with 12 random nucleotides. TCRdb analysed the 5' RACE reads with MiXCR anew, one entry per CDR3 protein. The profile shows about 800,000 distinct CDR3 sequences, about 25% of them singletons. The data belong to a study of blood T cells in healthy people across ages. General study results and limits: A roughly linear age-dependent decrease characterized TCR beta diversity per million T cells.

In addition, the sample was reused for a study of T cells of mothers and their children. That paper notes: Input to cDNA synthesis comprised all extracted RNA, at a ratio of about 1.4 ug per 15 ul.

Input material: blood. This sequence was found in a boy aged 5 to 17 in good health.

The DNA of the CDR3 is TGTGCCAGCTCCCTAAGGGGGGCTGGGGCCAACGTCCTGACTTTC. It is translated as CASSLRGAGANVLTF. V is TRBV12-3 or TRBV12-4 and J is TRBJ2-6; D tentatively reads TRBD1 or TRBD2 (6 bases each). The CDR3 has 15 residues. Trimming shortened V by 8 bases and J by 2 bases, and 13 bases separated the two germline ends.